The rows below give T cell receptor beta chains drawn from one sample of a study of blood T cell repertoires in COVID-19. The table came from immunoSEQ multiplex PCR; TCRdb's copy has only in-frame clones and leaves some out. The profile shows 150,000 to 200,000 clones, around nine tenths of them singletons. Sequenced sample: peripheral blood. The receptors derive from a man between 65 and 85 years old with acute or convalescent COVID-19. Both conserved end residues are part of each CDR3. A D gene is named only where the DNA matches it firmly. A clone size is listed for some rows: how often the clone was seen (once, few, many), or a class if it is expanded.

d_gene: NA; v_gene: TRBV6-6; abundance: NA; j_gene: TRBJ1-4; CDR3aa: CASSYPGLPNEKLFF; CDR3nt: TGTGCCAGCAGTTACCCAGGCCTTCCTAATGAAAAACTGTTTTTT
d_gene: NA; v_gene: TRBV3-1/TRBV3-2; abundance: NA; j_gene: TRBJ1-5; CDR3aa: CASSPRPQGYQPQHF; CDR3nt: TGTGCCAGCAGCCCCCGACCACAGGGCTATCAGCCCCAGCATTTT
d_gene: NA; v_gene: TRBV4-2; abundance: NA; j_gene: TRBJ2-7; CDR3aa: CASSQDPGHEQYF; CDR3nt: TGTGCCAGCAGCCAAGATCCGGGTCACGAGCAGTACTTC
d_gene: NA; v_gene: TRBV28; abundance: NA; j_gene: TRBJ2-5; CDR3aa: CASSLSQGLWTQYF; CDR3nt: TGTGCCAGCAGTTTATCACAGGGCTTGTGGACCCAGTACTTC
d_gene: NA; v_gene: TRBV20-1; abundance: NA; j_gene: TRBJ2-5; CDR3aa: CSASARDSQETQYF; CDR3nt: TGCAGTGCTAGTGCGCGGGACAGCCAAGAGACCCAGTACTTC
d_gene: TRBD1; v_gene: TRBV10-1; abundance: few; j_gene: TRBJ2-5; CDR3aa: CASSEGGQPQETQYF; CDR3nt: TGCGCCAGCAGTGAGGGGGGACAGCCCCAAGAGACCCAGTACTTC
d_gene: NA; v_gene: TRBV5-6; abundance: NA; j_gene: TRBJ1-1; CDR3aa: CASSRLVGVQNTEAFF; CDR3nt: TGTGCCAGCAGCCGCCTAGTAGGGGTGCAGAACACTGAAGCTTTCTTT
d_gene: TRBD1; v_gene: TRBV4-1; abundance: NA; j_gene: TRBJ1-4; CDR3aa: CASSLLDRGSEKLFF; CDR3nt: TGCGCCAGCAGCCTCCTGGACAGGGGATCAGAAAAACTGTTTTTT
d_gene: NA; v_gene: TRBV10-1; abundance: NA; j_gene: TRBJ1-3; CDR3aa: CASRQHRDYTVPSGNTIYF; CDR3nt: TGCGCCAGCAGACAACACAGGGATTATACCGTTCCTTCTGGAAACACCATATATTTT
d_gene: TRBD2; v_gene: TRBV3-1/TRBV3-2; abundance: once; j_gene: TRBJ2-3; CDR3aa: CASSQVGTRRDTQYF; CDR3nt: TGTGCCAGCAGCCAAGTTGGGACTAGAAGAGATACGCAGTATTTT
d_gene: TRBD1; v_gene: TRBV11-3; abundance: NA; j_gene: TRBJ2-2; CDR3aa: CASSATGAYTGELFF; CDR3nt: TGTGCCAGCAGCGCAACAGGGGCGTACACCGGGGAGCTGTTTTTT
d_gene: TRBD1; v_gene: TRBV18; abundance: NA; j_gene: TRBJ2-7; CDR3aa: CASSRQQGGGLGEQYF; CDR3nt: TGTGCCAGCTCACGCCAACAGGGGGGTGGCCTCGGCGAGCAGTACTTC
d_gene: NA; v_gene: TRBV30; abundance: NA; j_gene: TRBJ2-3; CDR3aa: CAWGAGPDTQYF; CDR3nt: TGTGCCTGGGGCGCGGGGCCAGATACGCAGTATTTT
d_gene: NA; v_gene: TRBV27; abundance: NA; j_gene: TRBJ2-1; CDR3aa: CASSFISYNEQFF; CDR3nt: TGTGCCAGCAGTTTTATTAGTTACAATGAGCAGTTCTTC
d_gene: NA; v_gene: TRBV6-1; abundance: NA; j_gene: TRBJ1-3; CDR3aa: CASSEQGLSSGNTIYF; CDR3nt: TGTGCCAGCAGTGAACAGGGCTTGAGCTCTGGAAACACCATATATTTT
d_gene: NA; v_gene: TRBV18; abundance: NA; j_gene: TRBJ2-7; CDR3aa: CASSPRPGTYEQYF; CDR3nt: TGTGCCAGCTCACCACGCCCAGGCACCTACGAGCAGTACTTC
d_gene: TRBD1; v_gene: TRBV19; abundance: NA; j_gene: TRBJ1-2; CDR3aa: CASSIYGTDTNYGYTF; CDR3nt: TGTGCCAGTAGTATCTATGGGACAGACACTAACTATGGCTACACCTTC
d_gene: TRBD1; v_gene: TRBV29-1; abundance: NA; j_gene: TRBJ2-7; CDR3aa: CSVPGTDPSYEQYF; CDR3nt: TGCAGCGTTCCCGGGACAGATCCCTCCTACGAGCAGTACTTC
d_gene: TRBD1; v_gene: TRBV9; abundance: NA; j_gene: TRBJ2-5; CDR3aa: CASSRGQGVETQYF; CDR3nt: TGTGCCAGCAGCAGAGGACAGGGGGTGGAGACCCAGTACTTC
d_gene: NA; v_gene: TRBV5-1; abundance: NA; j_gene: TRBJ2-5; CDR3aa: CASSPAVRQAETQYF; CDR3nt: TGCGCCAGCAGCCCGGCCGTGAGACAGGCGGAGACCCAGTACTTC
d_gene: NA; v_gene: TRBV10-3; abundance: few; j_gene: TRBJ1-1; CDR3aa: CALCGEAFF; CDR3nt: TGTGCACTTTGTGGTGAAGCTTTCTTT
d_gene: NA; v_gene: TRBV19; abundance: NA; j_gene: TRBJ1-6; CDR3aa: CASSIGANSPLHF; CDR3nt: TGTGCCAGTAGTATAGGGGCGAATTCACCCCTCCACTTT